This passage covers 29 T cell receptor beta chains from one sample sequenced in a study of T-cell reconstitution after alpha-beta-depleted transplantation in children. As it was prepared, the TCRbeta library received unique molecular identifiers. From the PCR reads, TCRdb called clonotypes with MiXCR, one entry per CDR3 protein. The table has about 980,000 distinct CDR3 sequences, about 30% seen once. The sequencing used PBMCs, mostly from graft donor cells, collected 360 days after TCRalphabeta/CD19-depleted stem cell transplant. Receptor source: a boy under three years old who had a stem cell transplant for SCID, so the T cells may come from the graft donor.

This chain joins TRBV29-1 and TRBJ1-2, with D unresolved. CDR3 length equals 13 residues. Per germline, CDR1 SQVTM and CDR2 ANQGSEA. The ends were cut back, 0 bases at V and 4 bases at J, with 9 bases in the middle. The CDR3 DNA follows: TGCAGCGTTGAAGAGGGTCCAGGCTATGGCTACACCTTC. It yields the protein CSVEEGPGYGYTF.

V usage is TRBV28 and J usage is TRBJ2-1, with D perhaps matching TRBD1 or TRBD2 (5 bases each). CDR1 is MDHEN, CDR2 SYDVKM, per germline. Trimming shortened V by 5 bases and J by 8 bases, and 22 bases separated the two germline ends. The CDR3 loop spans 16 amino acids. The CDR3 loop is CASSLKPGPPIDEQFF. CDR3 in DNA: TGTGCCAGCAGTCTTAAACCGGGACCACCTATCGATGAGCAGTTCTTC.

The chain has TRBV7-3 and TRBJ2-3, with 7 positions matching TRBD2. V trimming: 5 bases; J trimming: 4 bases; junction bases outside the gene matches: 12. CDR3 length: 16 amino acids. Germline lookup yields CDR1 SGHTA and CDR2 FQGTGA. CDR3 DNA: TGTGCCAGCAGCCCTAGGGGCTCTGGGGGGGCAGATACGCAGTATTTT. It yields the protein CASSPRGSGGADTQYF.

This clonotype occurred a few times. The CDR3 nucleotides read TGTGCCAGCAGCTCGGCTGGCAGGGCTGGGGCCAACGTCCTGACTTTC. This translates into CASSSAGRAGANVLTF. The chain uses TRBV13 and TRBJ2-6; possible D gene TRBD1, 5 bases. The CDR3 consists of 16 residues. V was trimmed by 4 bases and J by 2 bases, leaving 12 bases between them. CDR1 is PRHDT and CDR2 is FYEKMQ in the germline V gene (reference sequence).

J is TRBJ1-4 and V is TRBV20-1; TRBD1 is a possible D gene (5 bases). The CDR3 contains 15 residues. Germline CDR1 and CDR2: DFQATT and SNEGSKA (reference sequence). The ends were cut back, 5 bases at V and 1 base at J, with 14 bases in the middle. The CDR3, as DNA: TGCAGTGCTCGGGACTCACGGCAAACTAATGAAAAACTGTTTTTT. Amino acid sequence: CSARDSRQTNEKLFF.

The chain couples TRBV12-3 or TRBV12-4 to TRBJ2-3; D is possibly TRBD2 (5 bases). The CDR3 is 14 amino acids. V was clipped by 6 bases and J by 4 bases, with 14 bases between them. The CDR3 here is CASRPGSGADTQYF. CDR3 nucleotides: TGTGCCAGCAGGCCGGGCTCCGGGGCAGATACGCAGTATTTT.

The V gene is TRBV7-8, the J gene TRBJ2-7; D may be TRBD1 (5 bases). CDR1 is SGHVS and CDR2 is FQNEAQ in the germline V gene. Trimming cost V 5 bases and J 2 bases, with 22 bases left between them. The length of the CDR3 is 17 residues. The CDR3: CASSAGLMAGIPYEQYF. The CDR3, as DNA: TGTGCCAGCAGCGCCGGGCTCATGGCAGGGATTCCCTACGAGCAGTACTTC.

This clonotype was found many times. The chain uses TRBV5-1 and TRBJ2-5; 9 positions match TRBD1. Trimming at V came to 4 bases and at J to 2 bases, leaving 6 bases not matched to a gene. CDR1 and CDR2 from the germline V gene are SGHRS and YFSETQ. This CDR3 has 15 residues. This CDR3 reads CASSPGQGRQETQYF. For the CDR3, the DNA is TGCGCCAGCAGCCCGGGACAGGGCCGACAAGAGACCCAGTACTTC.

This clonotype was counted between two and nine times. The CDR3 loop reads CASSRDPRQGGELFF. In nucleotides, the CDR3 is TGTGCCAGCAGCCGGGACCCCCGGCAAGGCGGGGAGCTGTTTTTT. V usage is TRBV5-6 and J usage is TRBJ2-2, with D perhaps being TRBD1 or TRBD2 (5 bases each). Germline CDR1 reads SGHDT; CDR2 reads YYEEEE. V was shortened by 4 bases and J by 7 bases, with 17 bases between the two germline ends. The CDR3 totals 15 residues.

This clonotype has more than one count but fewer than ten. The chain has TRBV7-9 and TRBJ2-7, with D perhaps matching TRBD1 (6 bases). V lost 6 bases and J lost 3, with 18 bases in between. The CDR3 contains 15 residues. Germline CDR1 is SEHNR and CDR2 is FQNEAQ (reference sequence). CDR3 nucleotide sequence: TGTGCCAGCAGGGAACACTCGACAGGCCTCTACGAGCAGTACTTC. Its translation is CASREHSTGLYEQYF.

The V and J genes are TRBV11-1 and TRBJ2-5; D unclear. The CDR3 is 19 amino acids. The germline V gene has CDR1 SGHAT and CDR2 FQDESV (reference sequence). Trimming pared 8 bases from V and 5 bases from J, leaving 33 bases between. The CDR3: CASGLGRHVSRVRAETQYF. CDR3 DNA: TGTGCCAGCGGATTGGGCCGTCATGTCTCAAGGGTTCGGGCGGAGACCCAGTACTTC.

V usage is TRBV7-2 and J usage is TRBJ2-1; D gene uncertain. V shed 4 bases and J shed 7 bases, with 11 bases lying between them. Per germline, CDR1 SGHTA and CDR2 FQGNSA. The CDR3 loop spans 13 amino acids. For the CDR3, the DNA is TGTGCCAGCAGCTCCCGGATGGGAAATGAGCAGTTCTTC. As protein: CASSSRMGNEQFF. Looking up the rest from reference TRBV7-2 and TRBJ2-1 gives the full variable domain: GAGVSQSPSNKVTEKGKDVELRCDPISGHTALYWYRQSLGQGLEFLIYFQGNSAPDKSGLPSDRFSAERTGGSVSTLTIQRTQQEDSAVYLCASSSRMGNEQFFGPGTRLTVL.

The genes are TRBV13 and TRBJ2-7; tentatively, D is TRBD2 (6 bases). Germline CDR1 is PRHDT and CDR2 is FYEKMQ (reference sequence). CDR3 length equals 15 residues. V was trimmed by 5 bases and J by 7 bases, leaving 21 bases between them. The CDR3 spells CASSTAGGTVLEQYF. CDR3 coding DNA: TGTGCCAGCAGCACCGCCGGGGGTACAGTCTTGGAGCAGTACTTC.

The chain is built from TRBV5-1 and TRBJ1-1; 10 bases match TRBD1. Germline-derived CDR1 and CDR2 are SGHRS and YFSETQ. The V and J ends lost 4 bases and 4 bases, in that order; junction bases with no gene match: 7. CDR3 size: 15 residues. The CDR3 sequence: CASSPRDRGSTEAFF. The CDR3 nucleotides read TGCGCCAGCAGCCCCCGGGACAGGGGTAGCACTGAAGCTTTCTTT.

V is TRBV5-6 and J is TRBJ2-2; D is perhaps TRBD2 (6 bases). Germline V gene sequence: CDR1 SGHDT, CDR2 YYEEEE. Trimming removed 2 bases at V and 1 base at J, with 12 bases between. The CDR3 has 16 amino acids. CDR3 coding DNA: TGTGCCAGCAGCTTCGGTTGGGGGGAGAACACCGGGGAGCTGTTTTTT. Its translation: CASSFGWGENTGELFF.

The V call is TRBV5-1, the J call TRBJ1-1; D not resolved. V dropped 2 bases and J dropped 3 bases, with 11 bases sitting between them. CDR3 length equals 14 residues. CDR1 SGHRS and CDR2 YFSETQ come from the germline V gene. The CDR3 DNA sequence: TGCGCCAGCAGCTTCCGGAGCTCAGACACTGAAGCTTTCTTT. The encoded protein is CASSFRSSDTEAFF.

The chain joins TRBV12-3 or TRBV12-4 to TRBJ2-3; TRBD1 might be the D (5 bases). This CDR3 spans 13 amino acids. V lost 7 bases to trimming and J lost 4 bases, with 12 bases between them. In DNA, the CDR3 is TGTGCCAGCACCCTCACAGGATCAGATACGCAGTATTTT. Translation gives CASTLTGSDTQYF.

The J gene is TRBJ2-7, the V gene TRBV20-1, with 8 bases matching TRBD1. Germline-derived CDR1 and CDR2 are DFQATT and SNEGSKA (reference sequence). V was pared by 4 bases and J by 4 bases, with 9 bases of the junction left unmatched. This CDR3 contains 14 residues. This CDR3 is CSANDRGNKYEQYF. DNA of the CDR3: TGCAGTGCTAACGACAGGGGTAATAAGTACGAGCAGTACTTC.

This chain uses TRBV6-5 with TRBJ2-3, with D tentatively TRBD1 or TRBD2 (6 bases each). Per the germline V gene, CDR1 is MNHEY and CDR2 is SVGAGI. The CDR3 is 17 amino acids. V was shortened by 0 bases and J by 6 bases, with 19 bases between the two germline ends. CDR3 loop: CASSYSIPTGAGDTQYF. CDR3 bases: TGTGCCAGCAGTTACTCGATCCCGACAGGCGCGGGGGATACGCAGTATTTT.

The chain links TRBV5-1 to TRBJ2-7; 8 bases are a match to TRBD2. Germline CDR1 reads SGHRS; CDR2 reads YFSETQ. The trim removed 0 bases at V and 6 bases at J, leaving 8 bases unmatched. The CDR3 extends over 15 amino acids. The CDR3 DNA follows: TGCGCCAGCAGCTTGGCCGGCGGGGGGATCTCCGAGCAGTACTTC. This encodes CASSLAGGGISEQYF.

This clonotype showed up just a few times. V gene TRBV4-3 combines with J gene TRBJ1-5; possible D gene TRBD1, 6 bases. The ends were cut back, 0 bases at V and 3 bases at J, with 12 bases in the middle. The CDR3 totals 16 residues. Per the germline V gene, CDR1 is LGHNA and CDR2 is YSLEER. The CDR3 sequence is CASSQDGQGPNQPQHF. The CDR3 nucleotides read TGCGCCAGCAGCCAAGACGGGCAGGGGCCCAATCAGCCCCAGCATTTT.

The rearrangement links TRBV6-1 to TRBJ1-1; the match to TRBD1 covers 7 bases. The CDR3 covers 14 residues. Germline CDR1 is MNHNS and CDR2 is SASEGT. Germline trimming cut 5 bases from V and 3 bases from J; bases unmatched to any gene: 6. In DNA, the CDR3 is TGTGCCAGCAGTCCGGACAGGATCTACACTGAAGCTTTCTTT. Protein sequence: CASSPDRIYTEAFF.

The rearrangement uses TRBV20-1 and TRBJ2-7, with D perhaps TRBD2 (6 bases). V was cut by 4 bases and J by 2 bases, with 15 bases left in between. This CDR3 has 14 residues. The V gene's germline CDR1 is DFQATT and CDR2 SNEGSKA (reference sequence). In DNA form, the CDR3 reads TGCAGTGCTATCCTAGCGAGCCCTCCCTACGAGCAGTACTTC. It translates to CSAILASPPYEQYF.

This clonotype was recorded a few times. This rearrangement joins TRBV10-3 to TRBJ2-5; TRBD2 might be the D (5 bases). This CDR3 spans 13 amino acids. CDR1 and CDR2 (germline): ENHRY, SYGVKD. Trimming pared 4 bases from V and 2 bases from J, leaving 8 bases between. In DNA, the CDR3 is TGTGCCATCAGTGGAGGACTGCAAGAGACCCAGTACTTC. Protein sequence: CAISGGLQETQYF.

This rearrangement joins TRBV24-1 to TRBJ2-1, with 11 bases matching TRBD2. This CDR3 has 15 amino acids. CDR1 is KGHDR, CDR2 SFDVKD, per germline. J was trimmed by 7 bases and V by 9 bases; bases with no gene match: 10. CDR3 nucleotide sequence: TGTGCCACCGGAGAGTCTAGCGGGGGGCTAAATGAGCAGTTCTTC. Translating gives CATGESSGGLNEQFF.

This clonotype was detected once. The CDR3 nucleotides read TGTGCCAGCGCGGGACAGGGGAACACCGGGGAGCTGTTTTTT. Its protein product is CASAGQGNTGELFF. V and J are TRBV7-9 and TRBJ2-2, with 9 bases fitting TRBD1. Germline CDR1 SEHNR, CDR2 FQNEAQ (reference sequence). V lost 8 bases, J lost 1 base, and 2 bases stayed unmatched. The CDR3 is made up of 14 amino acids. The variable domain in full, with the rest retrieved from reference TRBV7-9 and TRBJ2-2, is DTGVSQNPRHKITKRGQNVTFRCDPISEHNRLYWYRQTLGQGPEFLTYFQNEAQLEKSRLLSDRFSAERPKGSFSTLEIQRTEQGDSAMYLCASAGQGNTGELFFGEGSRLTVL.

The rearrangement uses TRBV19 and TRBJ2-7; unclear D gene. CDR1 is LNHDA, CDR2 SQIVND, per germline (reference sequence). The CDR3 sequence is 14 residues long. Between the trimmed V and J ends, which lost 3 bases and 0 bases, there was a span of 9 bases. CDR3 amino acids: CASSIQASSYEQYF. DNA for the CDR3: TGTGCCAGTAGTATCCAGGCGAGCTCCTACGAGCAGTACTTC.

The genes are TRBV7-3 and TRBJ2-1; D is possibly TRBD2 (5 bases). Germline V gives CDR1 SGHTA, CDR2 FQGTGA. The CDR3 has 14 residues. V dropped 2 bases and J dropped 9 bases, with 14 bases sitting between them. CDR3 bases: TGTGCCAGCAGCTTAGACCCCGGGGTAGGTGAGCAGTTCTTC. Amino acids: CASSLDPGVGEQFF.

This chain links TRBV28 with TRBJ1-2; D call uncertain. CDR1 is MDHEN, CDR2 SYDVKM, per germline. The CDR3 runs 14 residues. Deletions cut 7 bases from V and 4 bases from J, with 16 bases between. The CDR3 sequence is CASTSEGFGYGYTF. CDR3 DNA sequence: TGTGCCAGCACCTCAGAGGGATTTGGCTATGGCTACACCTTC.